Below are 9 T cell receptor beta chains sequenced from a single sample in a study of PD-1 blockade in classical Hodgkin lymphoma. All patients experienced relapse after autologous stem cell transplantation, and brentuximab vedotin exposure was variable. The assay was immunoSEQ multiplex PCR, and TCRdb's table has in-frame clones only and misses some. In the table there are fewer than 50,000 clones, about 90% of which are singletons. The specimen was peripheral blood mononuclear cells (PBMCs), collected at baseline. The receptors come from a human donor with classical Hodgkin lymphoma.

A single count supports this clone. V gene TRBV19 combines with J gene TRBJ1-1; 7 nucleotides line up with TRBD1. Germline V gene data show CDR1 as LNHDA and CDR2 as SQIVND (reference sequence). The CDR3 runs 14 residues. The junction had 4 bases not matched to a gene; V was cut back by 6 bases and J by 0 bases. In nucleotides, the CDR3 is TGTGCCAGTAGGACACAGGGGCTGAACACTGAAGCTTTCTTT. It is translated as CASRTQGLNTEAFF.

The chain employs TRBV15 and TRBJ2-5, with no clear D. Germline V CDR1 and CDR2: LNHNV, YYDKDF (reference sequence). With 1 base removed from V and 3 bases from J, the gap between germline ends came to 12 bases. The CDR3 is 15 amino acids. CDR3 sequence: CATSRGDRKKETQYF. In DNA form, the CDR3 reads TGTGCCACCAGCAGAGGGGATCGAAAAAAAGAGACCCAGTACTTC.

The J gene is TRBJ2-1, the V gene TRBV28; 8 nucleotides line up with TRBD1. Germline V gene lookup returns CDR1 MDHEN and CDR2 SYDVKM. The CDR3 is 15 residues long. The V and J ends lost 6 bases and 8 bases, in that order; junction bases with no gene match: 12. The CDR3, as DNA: TGTGCCAGCAGCCTCGGACAGGGCCCACTGGATGAGCAGTTCTTC. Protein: CASSLGQGPLDEQFF. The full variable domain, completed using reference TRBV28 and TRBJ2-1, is DVKVTQSSRYLVKRTGEKVFLECVQDMDHENMFWYRQDPGLGLRLIYFSYDVKMKEKGDIPEGYSVSREKKERFSLILESASTNQTSMYLCASSLGQGPLDEQFFGPGTRLTVL.

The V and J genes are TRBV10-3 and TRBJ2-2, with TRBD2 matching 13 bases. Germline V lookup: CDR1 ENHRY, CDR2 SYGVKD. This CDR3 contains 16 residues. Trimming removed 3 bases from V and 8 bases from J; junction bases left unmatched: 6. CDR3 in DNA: TGTGCCATCAGTGACACTAGCGGGAGGGCCGGAGGGGAGCTGTTTTTT. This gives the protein CAISDTSGRAGGELFF.

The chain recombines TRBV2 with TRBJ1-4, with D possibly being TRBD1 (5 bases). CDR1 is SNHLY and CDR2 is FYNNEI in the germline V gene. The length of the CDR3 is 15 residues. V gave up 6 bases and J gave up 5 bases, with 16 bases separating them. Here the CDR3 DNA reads TGTGCCAGCAGACCCAGCGACAGTAAGAATGAAAAACTGTTTTTT. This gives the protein CASRPSDSKNEKLFF.

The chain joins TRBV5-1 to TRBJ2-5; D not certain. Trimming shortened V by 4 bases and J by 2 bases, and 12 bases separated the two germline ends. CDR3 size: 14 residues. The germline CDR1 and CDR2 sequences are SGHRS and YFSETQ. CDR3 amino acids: CASSPDGWQETQYF. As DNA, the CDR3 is TGCGCCAGCAGCCCCGACGGTTGGCAAGAGACCCAGTACTTC.

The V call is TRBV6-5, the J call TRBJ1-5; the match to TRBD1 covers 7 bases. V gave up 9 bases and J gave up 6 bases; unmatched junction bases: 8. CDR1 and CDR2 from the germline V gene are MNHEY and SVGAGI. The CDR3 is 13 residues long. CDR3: CASSDRVGQPQHF. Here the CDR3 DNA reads TGTGCCAGTTCTGACAGGGTCGGTCAGCCCCAGCATTTT.

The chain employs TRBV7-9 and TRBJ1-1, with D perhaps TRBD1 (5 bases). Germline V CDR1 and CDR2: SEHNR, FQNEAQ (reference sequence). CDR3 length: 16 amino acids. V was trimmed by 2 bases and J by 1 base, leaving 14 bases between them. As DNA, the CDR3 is TGTGCCAGCAGCTTACCACAGGATCCAAAGAACACTGAAGCTTTCTTT. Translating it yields CASSLPQDPKNTEAFF.

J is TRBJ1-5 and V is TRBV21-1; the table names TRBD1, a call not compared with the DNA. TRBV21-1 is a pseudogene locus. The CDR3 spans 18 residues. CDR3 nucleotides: TGTGCCAGCAGCAAGGAAAACGAAAACGACAGTCGCAATCAGCCCCAGCATTTT. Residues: CASSKENENDSRNQPQHF.